These T cell receptor beta chains were read from a single sample in a study of patients and donors after allogeneic stem cell transplantation. MiXCR, run by TCRdb on the RT-PCR reads, gives a single entry per CDR3 protein. The sample has about 410,000 distinct CDR3 sequences; 15% to 20% are singletons. The sequencing sample was made of blood, either unsorted or a sorted T cell fraction (not recorded which). The receptors were sampled from a human donor who was either an allogeneic HSCT recipient or a stem cell or donor lymphocyte infusion donor (not recorded which). It is not recorded whose cells these are; they may come from a transplant donor. CDR3s include the opening cysteine and the closing phenylalanine or tryptophan. A D gene is named only where the DNA matches it firmly. Not every row has a clone size; where given, it reads once, few, many or a size class.

length: 14
D: -
V: TRBV5-1
size: few
J: TRBJ2-1
CDR3: CASSFAWIDNEQFF
DNA: TGCGCCAGCAGCTTTGCCTGGATTGACAATGAGCAGTTCTTC

length: 16
D: -
V: TRBV7-6
size: few
J: TRBJ1-4
CDR3: CASSFHGGVKGEKLFF
DNA: TGTGCCAGCAGCTTCCATGGGGGCGTCAAGGGTGAAAAACTGTTTTTT

length: 15
D: -
V: TRBV12-3/TRBV12-4
size: few
J: TRBJ1-3
CDR3: CASENRGPSGNTIYF
DNA: TGTGCCAGCGAGAATCGAGGTCCGTCTGGAAACACCATATATTTT

length: 14
D: TRBD2
V: TRBV6-5
size: -
J: TRBJ2-7
CDR3: CASSSGLAVYEQYF
DNA: TGTGCCAGCAGTTCGGGACTAGCGGTCTACGAGCAGTACTTC

length: 14
D: TRBD1
V: TRBV6-1
size: few
J: TRBJ1-2
CDR3: CASRRDRGNYGYTF
DNA: TGTGCCAGCAGACGGGACAGGGGTAACTATGGCTACACCTTC

length: 16
D: -
V: TRBV7-3
size: -
J: TRBJ2-2
CDR3: CASSPGASTRIGELFF
DNA: TGTGCCAGCAGCCCCGGTGCTAGCACACGCATCGGGGAGCTGTTTTTT

length: 13
D: -
V: TRBV12-3/TRBV12-4
size: many
J: TRBJ1-2
CDR3: CASSFRTGYGYTF
DNA: TGTGCCAGCAGTTTCAGAACAGGGTATGGCTACACCTTC

length: 16
D: TRBD2
V: TRBV4-2
size: -
J: TRBJ2-5
CDR3: CASSQDGTSGGETQYF
DNA: TGTGCCAGCAGCCAAGATGGAACTAGCGGGGGAGAGACCCAGTACTTC

length: 16
D: -
V: TRBV4-3
size: -
J: TRBJ2-7
CDR3: CASSPSGLTRDYEQYF
DNA: TGCGCCAGCAGCCCCAGTGGATTGACACGAGACTACGAGCAGTACTTC

length: 13
D: -
V: TRBV20-1
size: few
J: TRBJ1-2
CDR3: CSAGDSTTGGYTF
DNA: TGCAGTGCTGGGGACTCCACGACTGGCGGCTACACCTTC

length: 12
D: -
V: TRBV11-2
size: few
J: TRBJ1-1
CDR3: CASSRMNTEAFF
DNA: TGTGCCAGCAGTAGAATGAACACTGAAGCTTTCTTT

length: 17
D: TRBD2
V: TRBV6-1
size: -
J: TRBJ2-5
CDR3: CASSPRLAGREKETQYF
DNA: TGTGCCAGCAGTCCTCGACTAGCGGGGAGAGAAAAAGAGACCCAGTACTTC

length: 13
D: -
V: TRBV2
size: many
J: TRBJ2-2
CDR3: CASRTEEIGELFF
DNA: TGTGCCAGCAGGACAGAGGAGATCGGGGAGCTGTTTTTT

length: 19
D: TRBD2
V: TRBV11-2
size: -
J: TRBJ2-2
CDR3: CASSLLLAGGKQRTGELFF
DNA: TGTGCCAGCAGCTTACTACTAGCGGGGGGCAAACAGAGGACCGGGGAGCTGTTTTTT

length: 13
D: -
V: TRBV5-4
size: -
J: TRBJ1-2
CDR3: CASSLMGKAGYTF
DNA: TGTGCCAGCAGCTTGATGGGGAAGGCTGGCTACACCTTC

length: 13
D: -
V: TRBV27
size: few
J: TRBJ2-7
CDR3: CASSFRVSYEQYF
DNA: TGTGCCAGCAGTTTTAGAGTGTCCTACGAGCAGTACTTC

length: 19
D: TRBD2
V: TRBV11-2
size: few
J: TRBJ2-5
CDR3: CASSSSGTSGSWVGETQYF
DNA: TGTGCCAGCAGCTCTTCCGGGACTAGCGGGAGTTGGGTCGGAGAGACCCAGTACTTC

length: 15
D: TRBD2
V: TRBV12-3/TRBV12-4
size: few
J: TRBJ2-7
CDR3: CASSRSSGSIYEQYF
DNA: TGTGCCAGCAGCCGCTCTAGCGGGAGTATCTACGAGCAGTACTTC

length: 16
D: TRBD1
V: TRBV5-6
size: -
J: TRBJ2-2
CDR3: CASSADRGTSTGELFF
DNA: TGTGCCAGCAGCGCCGACAGGGGGACGAGCACCGGGGAGCTGTTTTTT

length: 12
D: -
V: TRBV19
size: few
J: TRBJ1-6
CDR3: CASSINFSPLHF
DNA: TGTGCCAGTAGTATAAACTTCTCGCCCCTCCACTTT

length: 15
D: -
V: TRBV7-3
size: -
J: TRBJ1-2
CDR3: CASSATGMGNYGYTF
DNA: TGTGCCAGCAGCGCCACAGGGATGGGCAACTATGGCTACACCTTC

length: 13
D: -
V: TRBV30
size: few
J: TRBJ1-2
CDR3: CAWSDGPSYGYTF
DNA: TGTGCCTGGAGTGACGGACCGAGCTATGGCTACACCTTC

length: 18
D: TRBD1
V: TRBV6-1
size: many
J: TRBJ2-6
CDR3: CASRPGQGKFSGANVLTF
DNA: TGTGCCAGCCGACCCGGACAGGGGAAATTCTCTGGGGCCAACGTCCTGACTTTC

length: 14
D: -
V: TRBV7-9
size: -
J: TRBJ2-7
CDR3: CASVLAPGGHEQYF
DNA: TGTGCCAGTGTCCTGGCGCCTGGGGGCCACGAGCAGTACTTC

length: 14
D: TRBD1
V: TRBV4-3
size: few
J: TRBJ2-7
CDR3: CASSSQDRGGEQYF
DNA: TGCGCCAGCAGCTCCCAAGACAGGGGTGGCGAGCAGTACTTC

length: 14
D: TRBD2
V: TRBV20-1
size: few
J: TRBJ2-4
CDR3: CSASLAGLENIQYF
DNA: TGCAGTGCTAGCCTAGCGGGGCTTGAAAACATTCAGTACTTC

length: 15
D: -
V: TRBV20-1
size: few
J: TRBJ2-7
CDR3: CSALPRVRSSYEQYF
DNA: TGCAGTGCTCTCCCCCGGGTGAGAAGCTCCTACGAGCAGTACTTC